These 8 T cell receptor beta chains share one sample of origin, sequenced in a study of follicular helper T cells after annual influenza vaccination. Here immunoSEQ multiplex PCR was the method, and the copy in TCRdb shows in-frame clones only, minus some. The sample lists more than 2,500 clones, approximately 79% occurring once. As for time point: 2014-2015 season, pre-vaccination. The specimen was CXCR5+ CD38- circulating T follicular helper cells from blood, collected on the day of influenza vaccination. Subset given: circulating Tfh, non-naive CD4+CXCR5+PD-1+ (ICOS+CD38+ or ICOS-CD38-). All receptors come from an adult who received the influenza vaccine.

On this clone itself: This same CDR3 is encoded by further DNA sequences in the sample. The J gene is TRBJ2-2, the V gene TRBV4-2, with 8 bases matching TRBD2. Germline V CDR1 and CDR2: LGHNA, YNFKEQ. With 4 bases clipped from V and 5 bases from J, the junction kept 12 bases outside the gene matches. The CDR3 consists of 17 residues. CDR3 in DNA: TGTGCCAGCAGCCGCATCGGGGGCGGGGGGACAACCGGGGAGCTGTTTTTT. This sequence encodes CASSRIGGGGTTGELFF.

Here the CDR3 reads CASSLDAGGGRETQYF. CDR3 nucleotide sequence: TGTGCCAGCAGCTTAGACGCCGGTGGGGGCCGGGAGACCCAGTACTTC. The chain has TRBV7-6 and TRBJ2-5; D is perhaps TRBD1 (6 bases). The CDR3 spans 16 residues. Germline loops: CDR1 SGHVS, CDR2 FNYEAQ. Deletions cut 1 base from V and 5 bases from J, with 17 bases between.

The rearrangement uses TRBV5-6 and TRBJ2-7; 9 nucleotides agree with TRBD2. The length of the CDR3 is 13 residues. Germline trimming cut 4 bases from V and 9 bases from J; bases unmatched to any gene: 8. Germline V gene lookup returns CDR1 SGHDT and CDR2 YYEEEE. The CDR3 is CASSLAGPEVQYF. The CDR3 DNA is TGTGCCAGCAGCCTAGCGGGACCGGAGGTGCAGTACTTC.

V usage is TRBV29-1 and J usage is TRBJ2-2; 7 nucleotides align to TRBD2. V shed 4 bases, J shed 6 bases, and the junction held 8 bases outside the gene matches. This CDR3 spans 14 amino acids. The germline V gene has CDR1 SQVTM and CDR2 ANQGSEA. CDR3 DNA: TGCAGCGTTGGTTTAACGGCGGGGGCCGGGGAGCTGTTTTTT. Its translation: CSVGLTAGAGELFF.

V is TRBV16 and J is TRBJ1-2, with 8 bases fitting TRBD1. The CDR3 is made up of 18 amino acids. Germline lookup yields CDR1 KGHSY and CDR2 FQNENV. V lost 1 base, J lost 2 bases, and 12 bases stayed unmatched. This CDR3 reads CASSQWGQGSGGNYGYTF. The CDR3 nucleotides are TGTGCCAGCAGCCAATGGGGCCAGGGCTCAGGGGGCAACTATGGCTACACCTTC.

This chain connects TRBV7-2 to TRBJ1-5; no clear D gene. CDR1 and CDR2 (germline): SGHTA, FQGNSA. The ends were cut back, 2 bases at V and 0 bases at J, with 5 bases in the middle. There are 14 residues in the CDR3. The CDR3 is CASSLSDSNQPQHF. CDR3 DNA sequence: TGTGCCAGCAGCTTATCGGATAGCAATCAGCCCCAGCATTTT. The complete variable domain, with remaining parts taken from reference TRBV7-2 and TRBJ1-5, reads GAGVSQSPSNKVTEKGKDVELRCDPISGHTALYWYRQSLGQGLEFLIYFQGNSAPDKSGLPSDRFSAERTGGSVSTLTIQRTQQEDSAVYLCASSLSDSNQPQHFGDGTRLSIL.

The DNA of the CDR3 is TGTGCCAGCAGAGGACAGTCCGACTATGGCTACACCTTC. This codes for CASRGQSDYGYTF. The chain has TRBV6-5 and TRBJ1-2, with a possible D match to TRBD1 (6 bases). This CDR3 region has 13 residues. Deletions cut 6 bases from V and 3 bases from J, with 11 bases between. Germline CDR1 reads MNHEY; CDR2 reads SVGAGI.

This clone showed up just once. The chain joins TRBV6-1 to TRBJ2-2; D is ambiguous. The V gene lost 9 bases and the J gene lost 0 bases, with 14 bases spanning the gap. Germline CDR1 is MNHNS and CDR2 is SASEGT. The length of the CDR3 is 15 residues. CDR3 nucleotides: TGTGCCAGTAGACAAACGGGTGCGAACACCGGGGAGCTGTTTTTT. Encoded protein: CASRQTGANTGELFF.